This TCR beta chain comes out of a study of Ad26.COV2.S vaccination and SARS-CoV-2 variants. Study details: Intramuscular Ad26.COV2.S doses were given once or twice, 56 days apart.

TCRdb's table, derived via immunoSEQ multiplex PCR, lists solely in-frame clones and lacks some. The sample shows 300,000 to 400,000 clones, roughly 90% of them seen only once. Whole-study findings and limits: Breadth measured for non-spike TCRs was similar across vaccine and placebo recipients. People given the vaccine had a wider spike-specific TCR breadth than placebo recipients did.

In regard to this clone: The antigen remains unidentified.

The V end was cut by 2 bases, the J end by 2 bases, with 11 bases between. Germline V gene lookup returns CDR1 MDHEN and CDR2 SYDVKM. The CDR3 contains 15 residues. Treatment in this sample: some 20 received Ad26.COV2.S at low or high dose, single or two shots; 5 received placebo; per-sample allocation not given. Sample collection was performed on day 63 after the first vaccine or placebo injection. Built on an Ad26 vector, the vaccine expressed Wuhan-strain SARS-CoV-2 spike. The sequence derives from a person aged 18-65 years who received the Ad26.COV2.S COVID-19 vaccine or a placebo. The specimen was peripheral blood, collected in a trial of Ad26.COV2.S vaccine versus placebo. The genes are TRBV28 and TRBJ2-3; a weak D match, TRBD1 (6 bases). The CDR3 sequence: CASSLTGSNTDTQYF. DNA for the CDR3: TGTGCCAGCAGTTTAACAGGGAGCAACACAGATACGCAGTATTTT.